The entry below gives a single T cell receptor (beta chain) sequence along with its context. The target antigen is unknown. Other DNA sequences in this sample translate to the same CDR3. This entry is derived from a study of cytomegalovirus exposure and HLA in healthy donors. Study-wide findings and caveats: Cytomegalovirus association was listed for 150 or so TCR beta chains.

This table comes from immunoSEQ multiplex PCR, and its TCRdb copy is limited to in-frame clones, with some not included. The sample gives a few hundred thousand clones, 80% to 90% of which show up once; 0.7% to 0.85% is in the top ten. With V trimmed by 2 bases and J by 4 bases, 4 bases remained unmatched. The CDR3 is 14 residues long. Germline V lookup: CDR1 KGHSH, CDR2 LQKENI. Among the roughly 120 subjects of the validation cohort, separate from the approximately 670-subject first cohort, were the donors. V usage is TRBV18 and J usage is TRBJ2-7, with TRBD1 matching over 8 bases. Source material: PBMCs. The origin of this receptor is a woman aged 18-29 years in good health and CMV-seronegative. The CDR3 coding sequence is TGTGCCAGCTCACCAGGCCAGGGGGCTTACGAGCAGTACTTC. Its protein product is CASSPGQGAYEQYF. The full variable domain, completed using reference TRBV18 and TRBJ2-7, is NAGVMQNPRHLVRRRGQEARLRCSPMKGHSHVYWYRQLPEEGLKFMVYLQKENIIDESGMPKERFSAEFPKEGPSILRIQQVVRGDSAAYFCASSPGQGAYEQYFGPGTRLTVT.